The entry below describes one T cell receptor (beta chain). This sample was included in a study of siplizumab effects on memory and regulatory T cells. Assay: immunoSEQ multiplex PCR; the TCRdb copy retains only in-frame clones and omits some. Of roughly 75,000 clones listed, 93% are singletons. With V trimmed by 2 bases and J by 5 bases, 5 bases remained unmatched. The CDR3 length is 14 residues. The germline gives CDR1 SGHRS, CDR2 YFSETQ. The chain couples TRBV5-1 to TRBJ2-7, with 9 bases fitting TRBD1. The origin of this receptor is a human donor in good health. Sequenced material: CD8+ T cells sorted from blood. The CDR3 reads CASSFNRDRDEQYF. The CDR3 DNA follows: TGCGCCAGCAGCTTTAACCGGGACAGGGACGAGCAGTACTTC. The whole variable domain, remainder taken from reference TRBV5-1 and TRBJ2-7, is KAGVTQTPRYLIKTRGQQVTLSCSPISGHRSVSWYQQTPGQGLQFLFEYFSETQRNKGNFPGRFSGRQFSNSRSEMNVSTLELGDSALYLCASSFNRDRDEQYFGPGTRLTVT.